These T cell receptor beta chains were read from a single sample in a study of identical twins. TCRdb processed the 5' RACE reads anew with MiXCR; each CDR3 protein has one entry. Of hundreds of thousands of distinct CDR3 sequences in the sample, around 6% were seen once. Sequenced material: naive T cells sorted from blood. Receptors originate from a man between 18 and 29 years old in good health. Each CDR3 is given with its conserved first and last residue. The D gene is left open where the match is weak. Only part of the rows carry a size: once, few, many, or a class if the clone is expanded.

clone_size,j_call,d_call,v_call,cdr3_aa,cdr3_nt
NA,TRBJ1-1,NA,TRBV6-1,CASSERRGVQAEAFF,TGTGCCAGCAGTGAACGGAGGGGAGTACAAGCTGAAGCTTTCTTT
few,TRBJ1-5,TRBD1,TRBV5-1,CASSPQGANQPQHF,TGCGCCAGCAGCCCACAGGGGGCTAATCAGCCCCAGCATTTT
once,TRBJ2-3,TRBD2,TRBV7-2,CASSSRTSGSTDTQCF,TGTGCCAGCAGCTCTAGGACTAGCGGGAGCACAGATACGCAGTGTTTT
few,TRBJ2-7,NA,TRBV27,CASSLLGTSYEQYF,TGTGCCAGCAGTTTATTAGGGACATCCTACGAGCAGTACTTC
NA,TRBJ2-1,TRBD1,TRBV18,CASTGTGITNEQFF,TGTGCCAGCACGGGGACAGGGATCACCAATGAGCAGTTCTTC
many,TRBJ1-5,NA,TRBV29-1,CSVVESGTAFSAQHF,TGCAGCGTTGTTGAGTCGGGGACTGCCTTTTCGGCCCAGCATTTT
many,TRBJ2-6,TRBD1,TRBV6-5,CASSYYGTGVSGANVLTF,TGTGCCAGCAGTTACTATGGGACAGGGGTATCTGGGGCCAACGTCCTGACTTTC
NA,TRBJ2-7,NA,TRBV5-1,CASSYGGEYEQYF,TGCGCCAGCAGCTATGGGGGAGAGTACGAGCAGTACTTC
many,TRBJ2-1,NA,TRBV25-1,CASSRLSYNEQFF,TGTGCCAGCAGTCGTTTATCCTACAATGAGCAGTTCTTC
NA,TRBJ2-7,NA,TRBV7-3,CASSLAGGLQYEQYF,TGTGCCAGCAGCTTAGCCGGGGGACTGCAGTACGAGCAGTACTTC
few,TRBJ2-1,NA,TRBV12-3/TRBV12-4,CASSFRRPDNEQFF,TGTGCCAGCAGTTTTAGGCGACCGGACAATGAGCAGTTCTTC
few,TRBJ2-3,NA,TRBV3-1,CASSQSGTTRGDTQYF,TGTGCCAGCAGCCAATCCGGGACTACGAGGGGGGATACGCAGTATTTT
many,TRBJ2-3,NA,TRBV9,CASSPRGSSTDTQYF,TGTGCCAGCAGCCCCCGGGGGTCTAGCACAGATACGCAGTATTTT
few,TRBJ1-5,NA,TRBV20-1,CSARDLRGNQPQHF,TGCAGTGCTAGAGACTTAAGGGGCAATCAGCCCCAGCATTTT
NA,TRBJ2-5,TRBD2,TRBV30,CAWSSGLAGQETQYF,TGTGCCTGGAGTAGCGGACTAGCGGGACAAGAGACCCAGTACTTC
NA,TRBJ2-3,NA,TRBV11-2,CASSAQGRGTDTQYF,TGTGCCAGCAGCGCACAGGGGAGGGGGACAGATACGCAGTATTTT
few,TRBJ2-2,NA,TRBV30,CAWSSGLPAGGELFF,TGTGCCTGGAGTTCGGGACTCCCGGCCGGCGGGGAGCTGTTTTTT
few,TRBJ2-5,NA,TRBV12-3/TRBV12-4,CASTGPRETQYF,TGTGCCAGCACCGGGCCCAGAGAGACCCAGTACTTC
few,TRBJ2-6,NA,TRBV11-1,CASSPYRGKVAGANVLTF,TGTGCCAGCAGCCCCTACCGGGGAAAGGTAGCTGGGGCCAACGTCCTGACTTTC
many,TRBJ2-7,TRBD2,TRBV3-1,CASSHGGSSVAEQYF,TGTGCCAGCAGCCACGGCGGGAGTAGCGTTGCCGAGCAGTACTTC
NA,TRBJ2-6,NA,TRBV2,CASSEALQVSGANVLTF,TGTGCCAGCAGTGAAGCCCTTCAGGTCTCTGGGGCCAACGTCCTGACTTTC
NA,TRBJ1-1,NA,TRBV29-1,CSVEELNTEAFF,TGCAGCGTTGAAGAATTGAACACTGAAGCTTTCTTT
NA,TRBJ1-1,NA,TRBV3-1,CASSQDRVNTEAFF,TGTGCCAGCAGCCAAGACCGGGTGAACACTGAAGCTTTCTTT
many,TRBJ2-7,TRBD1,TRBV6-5,CASSYSGQGAREQYF,TGTGCCAGCAGTTACTCGGGACAGGGGGCAAGGGAGCAGTACTTC
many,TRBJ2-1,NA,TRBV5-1,CASSWPGPEQFF,TGCGCCAGCAGCTGGCCCGGACCTGAGCAGTTCTTC
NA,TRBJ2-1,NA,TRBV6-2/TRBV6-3,CATHGRARLYNEQFF,TGTGCCACCCATGGCCGAGCGAGACTTTACAATGAGCAGTTCTTC
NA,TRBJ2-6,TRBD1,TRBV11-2,CASSSPPGQGISGANVLTF,TGTGCCAGCAGCTCACCTCCGGGACAGGGTATCTCTGGGGCCAACGTCCTGACTTTC
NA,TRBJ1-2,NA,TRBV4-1,CASSQQGLGDYGYTF,TGCGCCAGCAGCCAACAGGGATTAGGGGACTATGGCTACACCTTC
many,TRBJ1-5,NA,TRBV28,CASGYRVGDSNQPQHF,TGTGCCAGCGGGTACAGGGTAGGGGATAGCAATCAGCCCCAGCATTTT
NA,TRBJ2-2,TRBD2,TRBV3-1,CASSQDTGLVLTGELFF,TGTGCCAGCAGCCAAGATACGGGACTAGTATTGACCGGGGAGCTGTTTTTT
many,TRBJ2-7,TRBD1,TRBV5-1,CASSLDGQGREQYF,TGCGCCAGCAGCTTGGATGGACAGGGTCGCGAGCAGTACTTC
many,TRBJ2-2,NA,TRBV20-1,CSAPRSGLFELFF,TGCAGTGCTCCTAGGTCGGGTTTATTTGAGCTGTTTTTT
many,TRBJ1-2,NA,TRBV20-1,CSARAGGANYGYTF,TGCAGTGCTAGAGCAGGAGGGGCTAACTATGGCTACACCTTC
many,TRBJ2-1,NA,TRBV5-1,CASTRSGPGYNEQFF,TGCGCCAGCACCCGAAGCGGGCCTGGCTACAATGAGCAGTTCTTC
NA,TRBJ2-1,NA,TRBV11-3,CASSQELGLSSYNEQFF,TGTGCCAGCAGCCAAGAATTGGGTTTGAGCTCCTACAATGAGCAGTTCTTC
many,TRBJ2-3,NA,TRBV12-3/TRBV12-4,CASGLTDTQYF,TGTGCCAGCGGGCTCACAGATACGCAGTATTTT
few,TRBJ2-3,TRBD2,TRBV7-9,CASSKRIAGGPKDTQYF,TGTGCCAGCAGTAAAAGGATAGCGGGAGGGCCTAAAGATACGCAGTATTTT
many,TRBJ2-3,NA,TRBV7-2,CASSLRAGSTDTQYF,TGTGCCAGCAGCTTAAGGGCGGGTAGCACAGATACGCAGTATTTT
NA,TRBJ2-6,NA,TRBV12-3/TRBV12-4,CASSWDGFSGANVLTF,TGTGCCAGCAGTTGGGACGGCTTCTCTGGGGCCAACGTCCTGACTTTC
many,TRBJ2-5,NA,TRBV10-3,CAISSGAQETQYF,TGTGCCATCAGTTCAGGGGCTCAAGAGACCCAGTACTTC